This T cell receptor (beta chain) stems from a study of blood T cells in healthy people across ages. Study information: Roughly one uniquely barcoded beta molecule per two T cells was captured.

The second PCR ran about 6 to 12 cycles with a sample-barcoded 5' primer and J-beta primers. Every individual sample yielded 2.5 million or more paired-end reads (each containing CDR3). TCRdb ran MiXCR on the 5' RACE reads and lists one entry per CDR3 protein. The sample holds approximately 800,000 distinct CDR3 sequences; just under 25% are singletons and the top ten take approximately 3.7%. Per germline, CDR1 SGHVS and CDR2 FQNEAQ. Trimming removed 3 bases at V and 4 bases at J, with 9 bases between. The CDR3 extends over 14 amino acids. This clonotype came up a few times. This sample was shared with a second study, whose subject was T cells of mothers and their children. That study adds: Biologically related mothers and children overlapped slightly more than unrelated pairs, a non-significant difference.

The specimen sequenced was blood. The chain is built from TRBV7-8 and TRBJ1-4; the D gene is possibly TRBD1 (5 bases). The receptor comes from a boy between 10 and 17 years old in good health. CDR3 residues: CASSFEQDNEKLFF. The CDR3 DNA follows: TGTGCCAGCAGCTTCGAACAGGATAATGAAAAACTGTTTTTT.